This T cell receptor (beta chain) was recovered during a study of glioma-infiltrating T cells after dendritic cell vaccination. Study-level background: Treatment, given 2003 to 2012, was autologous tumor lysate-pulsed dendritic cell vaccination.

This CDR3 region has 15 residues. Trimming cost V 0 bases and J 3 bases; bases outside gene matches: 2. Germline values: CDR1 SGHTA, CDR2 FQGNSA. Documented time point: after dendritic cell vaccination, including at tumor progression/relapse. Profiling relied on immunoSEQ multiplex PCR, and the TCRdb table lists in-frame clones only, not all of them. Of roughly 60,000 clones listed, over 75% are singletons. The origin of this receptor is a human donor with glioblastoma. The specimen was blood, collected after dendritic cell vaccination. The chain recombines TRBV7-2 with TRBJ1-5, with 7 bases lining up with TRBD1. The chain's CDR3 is CASSLAGQVNQPQHF. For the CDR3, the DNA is TGTGCCAGCAGCTTAGCTGGACAGGTCAATCAGCCCCAGCATTTT.